These 14 T cell receptor beta chains originate from one sample sequenced in a study of blood T cell repertoires in COVID-19. Only in-frame clones appear in the TCRdb table, and some are missing; sequencing was by immunoSEQ multiplex PCR. In the table there are 380,000 or so clones, 70% to 90% of which are singletons. Sequenced material: peripheral blood. These receptors all come from a middle-aged man with acute or convalescent COVID-19.

The chain uses TRBV27 and TRBJ2-5, with 10 bases matching TRBD2. The trim removed 1 base at V and 4 bases at J, leaving 15 bases unmatched. CDR1 and CDR2 (germline): MNHEY, SMNVEV (reference sequence). The CDR3 runs to 19 residues. The chain's CDR3 is CASSLFVPITSGVLETQYF. In DNA, the CDR3 is TGTGCCAGCAGTTTATTTGTCCCCATCACTAGCGGGGTCTTAGAGACCCAGTACTTC.

The V gene is TRBV5-1, the J gene TRBJ2-7; possibly TRBD2 for D (5 bases). The germline V and J ends were trimmed by 0 bases and 6 bases, with 10 bases remaining between them. Germline V gene lookup returns CDR1 SGHRS and CDR2 YFSETQ. This CDR3 contains 13 residues. CDR3 residues: CASSLAGVGEQYF. CDR3 nucleotides: TGCGCCAGCAGCTTGGCCGGGGTAGGCGAGCAGTACTTC.

V is TRBV11-2 and J is TRBJ1-1, with unresolved D. Trimming removed 5 bases at V and 10 bases at J, with 20 bases between. The germline V gene has CDR1 SGHAT and CDR2 FQNNGV. The CDR3 is made up of 14 amino acids. The CDR3 sequence is CASSQIAGRVGAFF. The CDR3 DNA follows: TGTGCCAGCAGCCAAATTGCCGGTCGGGTCGGAGCTTTCTTT.

The V call is TRBV6-1, the J call TRBJ1-4; D is perhaps TRBD1 (6 bases). V lost 3 bases to trimming and J lost 2 bases, with 19 bases between them. The V gene's germline CDR1 is MNHNS and CDR2 SASEGT. CDR3 length: 18 amino acids. CDR3 DNA sequence: TGTGCCAGCAGTGAGAGGACCGGGGGGGCAGGGACTAATGAAAAACTGTTTTTT. It is translated as CASSERTGGAGTNEKLFF.

In its sample, this clone was seen a few times. This chain connects TRBV7-2 to TRBJ2-3, with TRBD1 matching 9 bases. CDR1 and CDR2 from the germline V gene are SGHTA and FQGNSA. This CDR3 has 15 amino acids. V was pared by 5 bases and J by 3 bases, with 6 bases of the junction left unmatched. CDR3 sequence: CASSLTGGATDTQYF. DNA of the CDR3: TGTGCCAGCAGCCTAACAGGGGGCGCAACAGATACGCAGTATTTT.

The chain recombines TRBV20-1 with TRBJ2-5, with D perhaps matching TRBD2 (6 bases). With 3 bases removed from V and 5 bases from J, the gap between germline ends came to 13 bases. The CDR3 totals 13 residues. Germline CDR1 is DFQATT and CDR2 is SNEGSKA (reference sequence). The CDR3 region has the DNA TGCAGTGCTAGTACGGGGGTGGTTGAGACCCAGTACTTC. Amino acids: CSASTGVVETQYF.

The chain has TRBV18 and TRBJ1-2; 8 nucleotides match TRBD1. The CDR3 sequence is 16 residues long. Germline lookup yields CDR1 KGHSH and CDR2 LQKENI. J gave up 7 bases and V 1 base, and 11 bases lay outside the gene matches. The DNA of the CDR3 is TGTGCCAGCTCACCACTAGACGGACAGGGAAACGGTGGCTACACCTTC. It yields the protein CASSPLDGQGNGGYTF.

As to this clone: This sample includes further DNA sequences coding for the same CDR3. The gene calls are TRBV14 and TRBJ1-3, with D unresolved. V gave up 2 bases and J gave up 4 bases, with 9 bases separating them. The CDR3 is 14 amino acids. Germline V gene lookup returns CDR1 SGHDN and CDR2 FVKESK. The CDR3 DNA reads as TGTGCCAGCAGCCAATCTCGCGGGGGAAACACCATATATTTT. Translated: CASSQSRGGNTIYF.

The chain recombines TRBV24-1 with TRBJ1-4, with 9 nucleotides matching TRBD1. V was pared by 9 bases and J by 3 bases, with 7 bases of the junction left unmatched. This CDR3 is built from 15 residues. Germline loops: CDR1 KGHDR, CDR2 SFDVKD. The CDR3 nucleotides read TGTGCCACCTCCTCGGGGACAGGGCCTAATGAAAAACTGTTTTTT. It encodes CATSSGTGPNEKLFF.

This chain joins TRBV5-4 and TRBJ2-2, with D perhaps TRBD1 (7 bases). Per the germline V gene, CDR1 is SGHNT and CDR2 is YYREEE (reference sequence). The length of the CDR3 is 15 residues. The V end lost 2 bases, the J end lost 3 bases, and 11 bases lay between the germline ends. Here the CDR3 DNA reads TGTGCCAGCAGCTTACAGGGGAGGCACACCGGGGAGCTGTTTTTT. Amino acid sequence: CASSLQGRHTGELFF.

J is TRBJ2-5 and V is TRBV6-1; 7 bases line up with TRBD1. The CDR3 has 15 amino acids. Germline CDR1 reads MNHNS; CDR2 reads SASEGT. Losses at the gene ends were 3 bases for V and 5 bases for J; bases not matched to a gene: 9. The CDR3 region is CASSDIRQGRETQYF. The CDR3 region has the DNA TGTGCCAGCAGTGATATTAGACAGGGAAGGGAGACCCAGTACTTC.

A single count supports this clone. The chain links TRBV7-8 to TRBJ2-1, with 9 nucleotides matching TRBD2. Losses at the gene ends were 3 bases for V and 5 bases for J; bases not matched to a gene: 8. The CDR3 is 16 amino acids. Germline V gene lookup returns CDR1 SGHVS and CDR2 FQNEAQ. For the CDR3, the DNA is TGTGCCAGCAGCTTTTTTGCGGGAGGGAGACACAATGAGCAGTTCTTC. This sequence encodes CASSFFAGGRHNEQFF.

V usage is TRBV15 and J usage is TRBJ1-1, with unresolved D. Germline V gene data show CDR1 as LNHNV and CDR2 as YYDKDF (reference sequence). V was cut by 0 bases and J by 4 bases, with 6 bases left in between. The CDR3 extends over 13 amino acids. CDR3 residues: CATSRDTVTEAFF. DNA for the CDR3: TGTGCCACCAGCAGAGATACAGTCACTGAAGCTTTCTTT. The full variable domain, in which reference TRBV15 and TRBJ1-1 provide the parts outside the CDR3, is DAMVIQNPRYQVTQFGKPVTLSCSQTLNHNVMYWYQQKSSQAPKLLFHYYDKDFNNEADTPDNFQSRRPNTSFCFLDIRSPGLGDTAMYLCATSRDTVTEAFFGQGTRLTVV.

This clone was seen just once. The J gene is TRBJ2-1, the V gene TRBV24-1; TRBD2 agrees at 7 bases. CDR1 is KGHDR, CDR2 SFDVKD, per germline. The V segment lost 7 bases and the J segment 5 bases; nucleotides outside the gene matches: 10. This CDR3 comprises 15 residues. CDR3 in amino acids: CATRGRGGTDNEQFF. The CDR3 DNA follows: TGTGCCACCAGAGGACGCGGGGGAACGGACAATGAGCAGTTCTTC.